Following are 3 T cell receptor beta chains from one sample sequenced in a study of cytomegalovirus exposure and HLA in healthy donors. A multiplex PCR was run with 60 Vbeta primers and 13 Jbeta primers. Sequencing was performed with immunoSEQ multiplex PCR; in TCRdb, only in-frame clones are kept and a portion is missing. The sample holds around 120,000 clones; under 80% are singletons and the top ten take around 30%. The source material was PBMCs. These receptors all come from a man between 60 and 70 years old in good health and CMV-seropositive.

The chain links TRBV30 to TRBJ2-7, with 7 positions matching TRBD2. This CDR3 is built from 13 residues. Per the germline V gene, CDR1 is GTSNPN and CDR2 is SVGIG (reference sequence). The ends lost 1 base at V and 4 bases at J; junction bases unmatched: 4. The DNA for the CDR3 is TGTGCCTGGAGTGGGGGGGGAGGGTACGAGCAGTACTTC. As protein: CAWSGGGGYEQYF.

This chain links TRBV14 with TRBJ1-1, with D possibly matching TRBD1 (5 bases). CDR1 and CDR2 (germline): SGHDN, FVKESK. This CDR3 region has 12 residues. V dropped 4 bases and J dropped 10 bases, with 13 bases sitting between them. The CDR3 reads CASSPRRGGAFF. The CDR3 region has the DNA TGTGCCAGCAGCCCGAGACGGGGGGGAGCTTTCTTT.

This rearrangement joins TRBV19 to TRBJ2-2; a weak D match, TRBD2 (5 bases). With 11 bases removed from V and 2 bases from J, the gap between germline ends came to 9 bases. Per the germline V gene, CDR1 is LNHDA and CDR2 is SQIVND (reference sequence). CDR3 length equals 12 residues. Written as DNA, the CDR3 is TGTGCCGCGGGCCGAAACACCGGGGAGCTGTTTTTT. This gives the protein CAAGRNTGELFF.